The 3 T cell receptor beta chains below come from one sample, sequenced in a study of cytomegalovirus exposure and HLA in healthy donors. PCR employed 60 Vbeta and 13 Jbeta primers. TCRdb's copy holds only in-frame clones and misses some; the assay was immunoSEQ multiplex PCR. The sample lists about 110,000 clones; 78% were seen once. The sample consisted of PBMCs. The receptors originated from a woman aged 30 to 39 in good health and CMV-seronegative.

V usage is TRBV18 and J usage is TRBJ2-7; 13 nucleotides align to TRBD2. The CDR3 runs 15 residues. The V gene end was trimmed by 5 bases and the J gene end by 3 bases; junction bases not matched to a gene: 4. Germline V gives CDR1 KGHSH, CDR2 LQKENI. CDR3 region: CASSSGLAGFYEQYF. CDR3 sequence (DNA): TGTGCCAGCTCATCGGGACTAGCGGGGTTCTACGAGCAGTACTTC.

This chain joins TRBV19 and TRBJ2-2, with D perhaps TRBD1 (6 bases). CDR1 and CDR2 from the germline V gene are LNHDA and SQIVND (reference sequence). The V end was cut by 5 bases, the J end by 7 bases, with 20 bases between. This CDR3 contains 16 residues. The CDR3 DNA is TGTGCCAGTAGTCCTAGGACAGTTTCGCGGCACGGGGAGCTGTTTTTT. The encoded protein is CASSPRTVSRHGELFF.

V gene TRBV7-6 combines with J gene TRBJ2-2; 7 nucleotides align to TRBD2. Germline-derived CDR1 and CDR2 are SGHVS and FNYEAQ. Unmatched junction bases numbered 3, after V lost 2 bases and J lost 0 bases. CDR3 size: 16 residues. The CDR3 region has the DNA TGTGCCAGCAGCTTACGGGACTACCCGAACACCGGGGAGCTGTTTTTT. Translating gives CASSLRDYPNTGELFF.